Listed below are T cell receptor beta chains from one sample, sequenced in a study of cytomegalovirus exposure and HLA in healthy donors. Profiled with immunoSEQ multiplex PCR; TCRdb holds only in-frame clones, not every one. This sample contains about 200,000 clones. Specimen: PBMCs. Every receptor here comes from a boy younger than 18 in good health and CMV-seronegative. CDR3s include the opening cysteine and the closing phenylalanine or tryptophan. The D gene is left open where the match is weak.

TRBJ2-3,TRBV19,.,TGTGCCAGTAGTTCCCGGGACTTAGCTCCAGATACGCAGTATTTT,CASSSRDLAPDTQYF
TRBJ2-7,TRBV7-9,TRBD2,TGTGCCAGCAGCTTGGTCAGCGGGGCGGGGAACGAGCAGTACTTC,CASSLVSGAGNEQYF
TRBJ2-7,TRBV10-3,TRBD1,TGTGCCATCAGTGAGTCGGAACAGGGGGCCTACGAGCAGTACTTC,CAISESEQGAYEQYF
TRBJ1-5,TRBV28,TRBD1,TGTGCCAGCAGTTGGCCAGGGGGGAATCAGCCCCAGCATTTT,CASSWPGGNQPQHF
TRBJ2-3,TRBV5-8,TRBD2,TGTGCCAGCGCTAGCGGGGGACCAGATACGCAGTATTTT,CASASGGPDTQYF
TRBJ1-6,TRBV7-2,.,TGTGCCAGCAGCTTAGACAGAAGCTCCTATAATTCACCCCTCCACTTT,CASSLDRSSYNSPLHF
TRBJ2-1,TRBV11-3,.,TGTGCCAGCAGCTTAAACGGTGAGCAGTTCTTC,CASSLNGEQFF
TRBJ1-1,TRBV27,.,TGTGCCAGCAGGGGGCAACTCGAGGACACTGAAGCTTTCTTT,CASRGQLEDTEAFF
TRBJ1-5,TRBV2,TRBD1,TGTGCCAGCAGTGAAGAGACAGGGGAGCTTCAGCCCCAGCATTTT,CASSEETGELQPQHF
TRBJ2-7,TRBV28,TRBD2,TGTGCCAGCAGTTTGCCCGGGACTAGCGCCTTGGGCGAGCAGTACTTC,CASSLPGTSALGEQYF
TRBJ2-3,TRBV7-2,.,TGTGCCAGCAGCTTAAGTTTAGATACGCGGTATTTT,CASSLSLDTRYF
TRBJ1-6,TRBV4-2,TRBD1,TGTGCCAGCAGCTATTCGACAGGGGTGGAGAAATCACCCCTCCACTTT,CASSYSTGVEKSPLHF
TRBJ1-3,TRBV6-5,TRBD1,TGTGCCAGCAGGGACAGGGGCGATGGAAACACCATATATTTT,CASRDRGDGNTIYF